Listed below are T cell receptor beta chains from one sample, sequenced in a study of T cell repertoires in cytomegalovirus infection. Their antigen targets remain unknown. TCRdb independently ran MiXCR on the reads; one entry per CDR3 protein. This sample carries about 920,000 distinct CDR3 sequences, roughly a third of them seen once, and the ten largest clones take 13%. The input for sequencing was cultured CD8+ T cells from PBMCs, taken from culture after CMV antigen stimulation. These receptors were collected from a human donor in good health (CMV status not recorded). Some clones in this sample may be carry-over from other donors' samples. CDR3s include the opening cysteine and the closing phenylalanine or tryptophan. Each record gives: J gene, CDR3 length, V gene, CDR3 protein.

J gene: TRBJ1-6
CDR3 length: 16
V gene: TRBV6-5
CDR3 protein: CASSYGGRSYNSPLHF

J gene: TRBJ1-2
CDR3 length: 14
V gene: TRBV6-1
CDR3 protein: CASIRRGPYYGYTF

J gene: TRBJ2-5
CDR3 length: 16
V gene: TRBV7-6
CDR3 protein: CASSAWTSGERETQYF

J gene: TRBJ2-2
CDR3 length: 15
V gene: TRBV7-2
CDR3 protein: CASSQGVASTGELFF

J gene: TRBJ2-1
CDR3 length: 16
V gene: TRBV19
CDR3 protein: CASRGLAGFWGGEQFF

J gene: TRBJ2-1
CDR3 length: 16
V gene: TRBV5-1
CDR3 protein: CASSSSLAGTKGEQFF

J gene: TRBJ2-2
CDR3 length: 17
V gene: TRBV12-5
CDR3 protein: CASGLVPGARDTGELFF

J gene: TRBJ1-6
CDR3 length: 17
V gene: TRBV2
CDR3 protein: CASSEKIPGQGDSPLHF

J gene: TRBJ2-1
CDR3 length: 13
V gene: TRBV4-1
CDR3 protein: CASSPDRHNEQFF

J gene: TRBJ1-3
CDR3 length: 15
V gene: TRBV7-6
CDR3 protein: CASSKGGGSGNTIYF

J gene: TRBJ2-5
CDR3 length: 15
V gene: TRBV15
CDR3 protein: CATSSKETLQETQYF

J gene: TRBJ2-2
CDR3 length: 13
V gene: TRBV11-3
CDR3 protein: CASSPRGVGELFF

J gene: TRBJ1-1
CDR3 length: 13
V gene: TRBV20-1
CDR3 protein: CSARDRGYTEAFF

J gene: TRBJ2-2
CDR3 length: 15
V gene: TRBV5-1
CDR3 protein: CASSFRDPDTGELFF

J gene: TRBJ2-7
CDR3 length: 16
V gene: TRBV4-1
CDR3 protein: CASSIQSDLQTYEQYF

J gene: TRBJ2-2
CDR3 length: 16
V gene: TRBV25-1
CDR3 protein: CASSEFHPVNTGELFF

J gene: TRBJ2-1
CDR3 length: 18
V gene: TRBV7-8
CDR3 protein: CASSLVSAVVFSYNEQFF

J gene: TRBJ1-2
CDR3 length: 16
V gene: TRBV6-5
CDR3 protein: CASSYAGGGRGVGYTF

J gene: TRBJ1-4
CDR3 length: 13
V gene: TRBV15
CDR3 protein: CATGRVDGEKLFF

J gene: TRBJ2-1
CDR3 length: 20
V gene: TRBV7-6
CDR3 protein: CASSYLTSGGSPGSYNEQFF

J gene: TRBJ2-5
CDR3 length: 14
V gene: TRBV28
CDR3 protein: CASILRGRQETQYF

J gene: TRBJ1-1
CDR3 length: 11
V gene: TRBV19
CDR3 protein: CATGGTTENFF

J gene: TRBJ1-1
CDR3 length: 18
V gene: TRBV6-1
CDR3 protein: CASSYITETRGLIAEAFF

J gene: TRBJ2-5
CDR3 length: 14
V gene: TRBV6-2/TRBV6-3
CDR3 protein: CASTPGPHRETQYF

J gene: TRBJ2-1
CDR3 length: 13
V gene: TRBV15
CDR3 protein: CATRSGDYNEQFF

J gene: TRBJ2-1
CDR3 length: 17
V gene: TRBV7-9
CDR3 protein: CASWTSPTGAIYNEQFF

J gene: TRBJ1-2
CDR3 length: 12
V gene: TRBV12-3/TRBV12-4
CDR3 protein: CASSSGTVVVSF

J gene: TRBJ2-5
CDR3 length: 15
V gene: TRBV20-1
CDR3 protein: CSARISGETKETQYF

J gene: TRBJ1-4
CDR3 length: 15
V gene: TRBV6-5
CDR3 protein: CASSYSAGANEKLFF

J gene: TRBJ1-5
CDR3 length: 16
V gene: TRBV2
CDR3 protein: CASRDLGGEINQPQHF

J gene: TRBJ2-5
CDR3 length: 14
V gene: TRBV6-6
CDR3 protein: CASSYSIAGETQYF

J gene: TRBJ1-1
CDR3 length: 18
V gene: TRBV4-1
CDR3 protein: CASSHQPSTASENTEAFF

J gene: TRBJ1-6
CDR3 length: 15
V gene: TRBV7-2
CDR3 protein: CASSLAGVYNSPLHF

J gene: TRBJ1-3
CDR3 length: 15
V gene: TRBV19
CDR3 protein: CASRETGFSGNTIYF

J gene: TRBJ2-5
CDR3 length: 13
V gene: TRBV12-3/TRBV12-4
CDR3 protein: CASSLYSGETQYF

J gene: TRBJ1-1
CDR3 length: 14
V gene: TRBV27
CDR3 protein: CASSLLGARTEAFF

J gene: TRBJ2-1
CDR3 length: 16
V gene: TRBV6-1
CDR3 protein: CASTRLAGEYYNEQFF

J gene: TRBJ1-5
CDR3 length: 15
V gene: TRBV27
CDR3 protein: CASSLSSQGNQPQHF

J gene: TRBJ2-5
CDR3 length: 14
V gene: TRBV5-6
CDR3 protein: CASSFWIIQETQYF

J gene: TRBJ2-5
CDR3 length: 14
V gene: TRBV13
CDR3 protein: CASSPGPNLETQYF

J gene: TRBJ1-4
CDR3 length: 15
V gene: TRBV6-9
CDR3 protein: CASRRVPRVNEKLFF

J gene: TRBJ2-5
CDR3 length: 14
V gene: TRBV7-3
CDR3 protein: CASSPGGAGETQYF

J gene: TRBJ1-4
CDR3 length: 13
V gene: TRBV19
CDR3 protein: CASDDPPNEKLFF

J gene: TRBJ2-3
CDR3 length: 19
V gene: TRBV20-1
CDR3 protein: CSARDQRLAGGVGSDTQYF

J gene: TRBJ2-7
CDR3 length: 12
V gene: TRBV11-2
CDR3 protein: CAVSGYSYEQYF

J gene: TRBJ1-2
CDR3 length: 13
V gene: TRBV7-9
CDR3 protein: CASSFGTAGGYTF

J gene: TRBJ1-6
CDR3 length: 11
V gene: TRBV19
CDR3 protein: CASGPDSPLHF

J gene: TRBJ2-5
CDR3 length: 15
V gene: TRBV7-3
CDR3 protein: CASSLGGGQGETQYF

J gene: TRBJ2-1
CDR3 length: 12
V gene: TRBV6-5
CDR3 protein: CANTTGFNEQFF

J gene: TRBJ2-1
CDR3 length: 15
V gene: TRBV19
CDR3 protein: CASRNRLGPLPEQFF

J gene: TRBJ2-3
CDR3 length: 14
V gene: TRBV20-1
CDR3 protein: CSAGTDRLTDTQYF

J gene: TRBJ2-2
CDR3 length: 19
V gene: TRBV6-2/TRBV6-3
CDR3 protein: CASSYPPQSSGGFTGELFF

J gene: TRBJ1-1
CDR3 length: 18
V gene: TRBV12-3/TRBV12-4
CDR3 protein: CASSFLTGEWLSDTEAFF

J gene: TRBJ1-5
CDR3 length: 14
V gene: TRBV10-2
CDR3 protein: CASSDLSLNQPQHF

J gene: TRBJ1-5
CDR3 length: 16
V gene: TRBV12-3/TRBV12-4
CDR3 protein: CASSQGPGGWDQPQHF